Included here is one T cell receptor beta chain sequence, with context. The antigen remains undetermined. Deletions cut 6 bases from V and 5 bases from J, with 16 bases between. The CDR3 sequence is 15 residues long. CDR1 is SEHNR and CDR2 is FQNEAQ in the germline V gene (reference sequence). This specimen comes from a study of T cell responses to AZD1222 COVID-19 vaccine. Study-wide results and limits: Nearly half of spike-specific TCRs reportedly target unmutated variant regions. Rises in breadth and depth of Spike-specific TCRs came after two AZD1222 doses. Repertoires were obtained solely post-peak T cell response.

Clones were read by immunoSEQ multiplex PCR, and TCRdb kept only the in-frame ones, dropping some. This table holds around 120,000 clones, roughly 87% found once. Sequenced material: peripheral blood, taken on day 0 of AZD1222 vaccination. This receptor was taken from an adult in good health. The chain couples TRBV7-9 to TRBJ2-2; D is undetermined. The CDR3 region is CASRHALSVTGELFF. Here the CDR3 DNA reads TGTGCCAGCAGACACGCACTAAGCGTAACCGGGGAGCTGTTTTTT.